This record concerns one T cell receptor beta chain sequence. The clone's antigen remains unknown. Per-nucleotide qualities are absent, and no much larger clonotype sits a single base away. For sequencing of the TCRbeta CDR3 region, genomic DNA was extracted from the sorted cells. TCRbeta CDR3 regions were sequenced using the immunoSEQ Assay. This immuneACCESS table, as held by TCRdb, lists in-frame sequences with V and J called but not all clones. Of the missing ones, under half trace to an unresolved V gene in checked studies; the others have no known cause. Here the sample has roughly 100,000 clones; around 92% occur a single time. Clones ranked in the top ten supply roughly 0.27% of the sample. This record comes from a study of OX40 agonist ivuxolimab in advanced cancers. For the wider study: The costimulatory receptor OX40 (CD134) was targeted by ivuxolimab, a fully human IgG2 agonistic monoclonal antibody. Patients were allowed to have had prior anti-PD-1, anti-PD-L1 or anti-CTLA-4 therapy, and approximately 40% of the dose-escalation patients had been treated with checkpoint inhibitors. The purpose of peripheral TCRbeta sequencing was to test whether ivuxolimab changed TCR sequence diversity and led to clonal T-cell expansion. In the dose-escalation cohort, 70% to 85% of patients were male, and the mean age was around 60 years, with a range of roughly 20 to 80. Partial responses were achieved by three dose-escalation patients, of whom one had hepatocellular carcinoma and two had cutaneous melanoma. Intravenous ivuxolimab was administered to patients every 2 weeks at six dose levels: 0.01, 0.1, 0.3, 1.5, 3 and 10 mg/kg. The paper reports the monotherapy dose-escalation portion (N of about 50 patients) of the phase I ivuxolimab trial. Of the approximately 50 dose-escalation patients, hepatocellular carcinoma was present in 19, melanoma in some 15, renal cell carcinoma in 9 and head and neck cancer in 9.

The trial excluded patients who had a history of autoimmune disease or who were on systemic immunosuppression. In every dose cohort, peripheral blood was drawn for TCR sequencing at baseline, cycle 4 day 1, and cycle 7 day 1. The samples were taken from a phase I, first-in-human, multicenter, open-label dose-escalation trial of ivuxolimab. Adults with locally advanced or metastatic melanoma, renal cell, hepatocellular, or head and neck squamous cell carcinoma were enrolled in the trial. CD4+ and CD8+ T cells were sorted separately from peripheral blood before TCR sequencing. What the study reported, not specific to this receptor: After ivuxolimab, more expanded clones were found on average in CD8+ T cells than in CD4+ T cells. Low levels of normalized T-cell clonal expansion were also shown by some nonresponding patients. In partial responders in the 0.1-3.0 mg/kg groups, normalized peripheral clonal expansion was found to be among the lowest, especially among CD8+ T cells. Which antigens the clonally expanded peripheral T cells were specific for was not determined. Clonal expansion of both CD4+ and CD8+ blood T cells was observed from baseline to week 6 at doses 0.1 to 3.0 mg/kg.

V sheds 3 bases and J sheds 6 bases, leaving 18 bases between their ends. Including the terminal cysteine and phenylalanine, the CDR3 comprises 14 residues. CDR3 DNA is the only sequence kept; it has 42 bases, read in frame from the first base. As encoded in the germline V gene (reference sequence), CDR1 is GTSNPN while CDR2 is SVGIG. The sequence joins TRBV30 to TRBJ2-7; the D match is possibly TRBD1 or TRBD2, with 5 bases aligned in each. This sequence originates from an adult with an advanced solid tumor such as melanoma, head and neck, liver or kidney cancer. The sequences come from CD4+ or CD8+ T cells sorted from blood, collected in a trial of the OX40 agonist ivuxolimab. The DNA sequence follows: TGTGCCTGGAGATCCCAGGGATCAGGAGGCGAGCAGTACTTC. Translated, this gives CAWRSQGSGGEQYF.